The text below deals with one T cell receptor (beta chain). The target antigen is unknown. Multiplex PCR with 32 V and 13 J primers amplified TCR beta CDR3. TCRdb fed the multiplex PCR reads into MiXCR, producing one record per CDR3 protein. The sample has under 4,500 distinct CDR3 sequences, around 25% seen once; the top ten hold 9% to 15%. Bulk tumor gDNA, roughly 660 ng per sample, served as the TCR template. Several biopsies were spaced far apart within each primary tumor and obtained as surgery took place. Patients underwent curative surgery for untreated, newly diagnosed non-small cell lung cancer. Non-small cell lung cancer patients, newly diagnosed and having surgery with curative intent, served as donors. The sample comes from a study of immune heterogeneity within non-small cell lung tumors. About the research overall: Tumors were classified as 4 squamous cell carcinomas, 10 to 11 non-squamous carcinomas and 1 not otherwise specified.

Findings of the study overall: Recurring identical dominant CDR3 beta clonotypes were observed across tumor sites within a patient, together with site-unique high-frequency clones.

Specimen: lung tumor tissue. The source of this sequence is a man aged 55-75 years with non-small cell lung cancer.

CDR3 DNA: TGTGCCAGTAGCAACAGGGTTGGGAACACTGAAGCTTTCTTT. It specifies CASSNRVGNTEAFF. The V gene is TRBV19, the J gene TRBJ1-1; a weak D match, TRBD1 (6 bases). The CDR3 extends over 14 amino acids. V gave up 6 bases and J gave up 1 base, with 12 bases separating them. CDR1 LNHDA and CDR2 SQIVND come from the germline V gene (reference sequence).